These 30 T cell receptor beta chains came from one sample sequenced in a study of Graves' ophthalmopathy and Graves' hyperthyroidism (dated by TCRdb to 2016 to 2019). The data were produced on an Illumina HiSeq 2000. For repertoire sequencing, TCR beta CDR3 regions were amplified from RNA transcripts. A first-round RT-PCR used HTBI primers with the Qiagen OneStep RT-PCR kit, followed by a second-round multiplex PCR, size selection and purification. The public reads were reanalyzed by TCRdb: fastp trimming at Q25, MiXCR alignment, in-frame beta chains only. Records with the same CDR3 protein are collapsed into one entry carrying the most frequent genes and DNA. The sample has hundreds of thousands of distinct CDR3 sequences on record, roughly 40% of them singletons. The ten top clones hold 40% to 55% of the sample. Sample: peripheral blood. These receptors were obtained from an adult man with Graves' ophthalmopathy.

The gene calls are TRBV29-1 and TRBJ2-7, with D perhaps matching TRBD2 (6 bases). Germline loops: CDR1 SQVTM, CDR2 ANQGSEA. This CDR3 has 12 amino acids. Trimming took off 7 bases at V and 4 bases at J, with 14 bases between the two ends. The CDR3 DNA reads as TGCAGCGGGAGGGCTGGTTTTTACGAGCAGTACTTC. It translates to CSGRAGFYEQYF.

In its sample, this clonotype was seen a few times. The rearrangement joins TRBV20-1 to TRBJ2-7, with TRBD2 matching 10 bases. Trimming cost V 4 bases and J 1 base; bases outside gene matches: 13. The germline V gene encodes CDR1 DFQATT and CDR2 SNEGSKA (reference sequence). The CDR3 is 17 amino acids. CDR3 sequence reads: CSAKPRRGLADSYEQYF. The CDR3 DNA is TGCAGTGCTAAACCCCGCAGAGGACTAGCGGATTCCTACGAGCAGTACTTC.

The rearrangement uses TRBV9 and TRBJ2-2; a weak D match, TRBD2 (5 bases). This CDR3 comprises 13 residues. V was pared by 4 bases and J by 8 bases, with 12 bases between. CDR1 and CDR2 (germline): SGDLS, YYNGEE. The CDR3: CASSPPGFGELFF. Here the CDR3 DNA reads TGTGCCAGCAGCCCACCGGGATTTGGGGAGCTGTTTTTT.

This clonotype was found a few times. The chain joins TRBV11-1 to TRBJ2-7; D is ambiguous. V was clipped by 5 bases and J by 0 bases, with 14 bases between them. CDR3 size: 15 residues. Germline V gene data show CDR1 as SGHAT and CDR2 as FQDESV (reference sequence). The CDR3, as DNA: TGTGCCAGCAGCCGCGGAAGGGCCACCTCCTACGAGCAGTACTTC. It codes for CASSRGRATSYEQYF.

This clonotype appeared a single time. Possible read error: a much larger clone is one base away. The V and J genes are TRBV10-3 and TRBJ1-3, with TRBD1 as a possible D gene (5 bases). Trimming stripped 11 bases from V and 4 bases from J, with 21 bases between. The CDR3 spans 15 residues. Germline CDR1 is ENHRY and CDR2 is SYGVKD. CDR3: CAASEGRVTGNTIYF. CDR3 DNA sequence: TGTGCCGCCTCAGAAGGCAGGGTAACGGGAAACACCATATATTTT.

The rearrangement uses TRBV10-3 and TRBJ1-5; TRBD1 matches 7 bases. V was pared by 7 bases and J by 11 bases, with 14 bases of the junction left unmatched. This CDR3 contains 14 residues. The germline CDR1 and CDR2 sequences are ENHRY and SYGVKD. CDR3 nucleotides: TGTGCCATCATCCTCAGGGGGATGCGGGAGACCCAGCATTTT. Its translation: CAIILRGMRETQHF.

The chain is built from TRBV11-1 and TRBJ2-5; D possibly corresponds to TRBD1 (6 bases). CDR3 length: 16 residues. Trimming pared 6 bases from V and 5 bases from J, leaving 22 bases between. The germline gives CDR1 SGHAT, CDR2 FQDESV (reference sequence). The CDR3 coding sequence is TGTGCCAGCAGTACAGCCTCAGGGGCTTTTAGCGAGACCCAGTACTTC. Its protein product is CASSTASGAFSETQYF. Using reference TRBV11-1 and TRBJ2-5 for the parts outside the CDR3, the full variable domain is EAEVAQSPRYKITEKSQAVAFWCDPISGHATLYWYRQILGQGPELLVQFQDESVVDDSQLPKDRFSAERLKGVDSTLKIQPAELGDSAMYLCASSTASGAFSETQYFGPGTRLLVL.

V and J are TRBV4-3 and TRBJ1-6; D is unresolved. This CDR3 contains 13 residues. Trimming removed 0 bases at V and 9 bases at J, with 6 bases between. Germline V lookup: CDR1 LGHNA, CDR2 YSLEER. CDR3 sequence reads: CASSQEGRSPLHF. Here the CDR3 DNA reads TGCGCCAGCAGCCAAGAAGGCCGTTCACCCCTCCACTTT.

This chain uses TRBV20-1 with TRBJ2-7; no clear D gene. Looked up from germline, CDR1 is DFQATT and CDR2 is SNEGSKA (reference sequence). Trimming took 1 base from V and 9 from J, leaving 10 bases between them. The CDR3 runs 11 residues. As DNA, the CDR3 is TGCAGTGCTAGAGGTCAGAGGCGGCAGTACTTC. This sequence encodes CSARGQRRQYF.

The chain's CDR3 is CATTQTGTTGELFF. The DNA of the CDR3 is TGTGCCACCACCCAGACAGGTACCACCGGGGAGCTGTTTTTT. V is TRBV10-3 and J is TRBJ2-2; perhaps TRBD1 as D (6 bases). V lost 10 bases to trimming and J lost 4 bases, with 16 bases between them. The CDR3 has 14 amino acids. Germline V gene sequence: CDR1 ENHRY, CDR2 SYGVKD.

This chain joins TRBV12-3 or TRBV12-4 and TRBJ1-3, with D uncertain. The CDR3 consists of 14 residues. Trimming took 10 bases from V and 2 from J, leaving 15 bases between them. The CDR3 nucleotides read TGTGCCAACTCACCCGCACCTCCTGGAAACACCATATATTTT. This encodes CANSPAPPGNTIYF.

The rearrangement joins TRBV5-6 to TRBJ2-5; tentative D call: TRBD2 (5 bases). The CDR3 consists of 12 residues. V lost 7 bases and J lost 4, with 11 bases in between. Germline V CDR1 and CDR2: SGHDT, YYEEEE. CDR3 amino acids: CASRESLETQYF. Here the CDR3 DNA reads TGTGCCAGCCGGGAAAGCCTAGAGACCCAGTACTTC.

Many counts were recorded for this clonotype. The chain's CDR3 is CASSSGWGNTEAFF. DNA of the CDR3: TGTGCCAGCAGTTCTGGATGGGGGAACACTGAAGCTTTCTTT. V and J are TRBV9 and TRBJ1-1; D unresolved. The ends were cut back, 5 bases at V and 1 base at J, with 12 bases in the middle. Germline loops: CDR1 SGDLS, CDR2 YYNGEE. This CDR3 comprises 14 residues.

The chain combines TRBV5-1 with TRBJ2-5; D might be TRBD1 (5 bases). The CDR3 is 15 amino acids. Per the germline V gene, CDR1 is SGHRS and CDR2 is YFSETQ. Trimming left V 4 bases short and J 0 bases short, with 13 bases between. The CDR3 protein is CASSPTPGYQETQYF. The CDR3, as DNA: TGCGCCAGCAGCCCCACCCCAGGGTACCAAGAGACCCAGTACTTC.

The genes are TRBV7-9 and TRBJ2-3; 9 nucleotides agree with TRBD1. After removal of 5 bases from V and 3 bases from J, the junction contained 3 bases not matched to a gene. Germline V lookup: CDR1 SEHNR, CDR2 FQNEAQ (reference sequence). The CDR3 runs 14 residues. The CDR3 spells CASSLGQGTDTQYF. CDR3 bases: TGTGCCAGCAGCCTGGGACAGGGTACAGATACGCAGTATTTT.

This chain connects TRBV29-1 to TRBJ1-3, with D possibly matching TRBD1 (5 bases). The V end lost 5 bases, the J end lost 2 bases, and 10 bases lay between the germline ends. From germline, CDR1 is SQVTM and CDR2 ANQGSEA. CDR3 size: 13 residues. The CDR3 nucleotides read TGCAGCGTTCCGGGGGACCCTGGAAACACCATATATTTT. This translates into CSVPGDPGNTIYF.

This clonotype was seen a few times. CDR3 region: CATSLAGVTGELFF. The CDR3 coding sequence is TGTGCCACCAGTCTAGCGGGGGTTACCGGGGAGCTGTTTTTT. The chain recombines TRBV15 with TRBJ2-2; 10 bases are a match to TRBD2. The J segment lost 5 bases and the V segment lost 6 bases, leaving 3 bases of the junction unmatched. This CDR3 has 14 amino acids. Germline assignment: CDR1 LNHNV and CDR2 YYDKDF (reference sequence).

The table lists this clonotype with many counts. This chain connects TRBV29-1 to TRBJ1-1; D unclear. CDR3 length: 12 amino acids. The V end was cut by 5 bases, the J end by 1 base, with 8 bases between. Germline CDR1 is SQVTM and CDR2 is ANQGSEA. The CDR3 here is CSVLDRNTEAFF. CDR3 nucleotides: TGCAGCGTTTTAGATCGGAACACTGAAGCTTTCTTT.

This clonotype was observed a handful of times. The chain is built from TRBV19 and TRBJ1-2, with a tentative D call TRBD1 (5 bases). Trimming took 5 bases from V and 4 from J, leaving 17 bases between them. Germline CDR1 is LNHDA and CDR2 is SQIVND (reference sequence). The CDR3 contains 15 residues. The CDR3 region has the DNA TGTGCCAGTAGTTTACAGGCGCGAGGTAGCTATGGCTACACCTTC. Its translation: CASSLQARGSYGYTF.

The chain combines TRBV14 with TRBJ1-1; D possibly corresponds to TRBD1 (5 bases). CDR1 SGHDN and CDR2 FVKESK come from the germline V gene. The CDR3 consists of 15 residues. Deletions cut 5 bases from V and 3 bases from J, with 16 bases between. CDR3 in DNA: TGTGCCAGCAGCGGGTACGGGGGGAGAGACACTGAAGCTTTCTTT. Translating it yields CASSGYGGRDTEAFF.

V usage is TRBV10-3 and J usage is TRBJ1-6; D call uncertain. Trimming stripped 4 bases from V and 8 bases from J, with 9 bases between. The CDR3 loop spans 13 amino acids. CDR1 and CDR2 (germline): ENHRY, SYGVKD. The CDR3 spells CAISADRYSPLHF. The CDR3 bases are TGTGCCATCAGTGCGGACCGGTATTCACCCCTCCACTTT.

V gene TRBV7-6 combines with J gene TRBJ2-5, with D perhaps TRBD1 or TRBD2 (5 bases each). The V gene's germline CDR1 is SGHVS and CDR2 FNYEAQ. The CDR3 covers 17 residues. The V and J ends lost 1 base and 1 base respectively, with 16 bases between them. CDR3 loop: CASSLVRTYAGQETQYF. In DNA, the CDR3 is TGTGCCAGCAGCTTAGTACGGACATACGCGGGCCAAGAGACCCAGTACTTC.

V is TRBV10-3 and J is TRBJ2-7; unclear D gene. The CDR3 length is 12 residues. Germline V gene data show CDR1 as ENHRY and CDR2 as SYGVKD. V lost 4 bases and J 2 bases, leaving 6 bases between the germline ends. CDR3 sequence reads: CAISGAAYEQYF. The CDR3, as DNA: TGTGCCATCAGTGGGGCCGCCTACGAGCAGTACTTC.

This clonotype was detected a few times. The chain employs TRBV7-3 and TRBJ1-1; 10 bases match TRBD1. Losses at the gene ends were 5 bases for V and 1 base for J; bases not matched to a gene: 16. The CDR3 spans 19 residues. Germline CDR1 and CDR2: SGHTA and FQGTGA. The DNA for the CDR3 is TGTGCCAGCAGCCCACAACCCGTCCGGGACAGGGGACGGAACACTGAAGCTTTCTTT. It specifies CASSPQPVRDRGRNTEAFF.

DNA of the CDR3: TGTGCCAGCAGCTCCTCGGGACAGGGGGTGCGGACCCAGTACTTC. Translating gives CASSSSGQGVRTQYF. The chain couples TRBV5-4 to TRBJ2-5; 11 nucleotides agree with TRBD1. The CDR3 spans 15 residues. The junction had 8 bases not matched to a gene; V was cut back by 3 bases and J by 7 bases. The V gene's germline CDR1 is SGHNT and CDR2 YYREEE (reference sequence).

V usage is TRBV15 and J usage is TRBJ1-3; D is ambiguous. Germline CDR1 LNHNV, CDR2 YYDKDF (reference sequence). V shed 0 bases and J shed 8 bases, with 17 bases lying between them. The CDR3 runs to 16 residues. The CDR3 DNA reads as TGTGCCACCAGCAGAGACCCCCGGGGAAGTGGCTACACCATATATTTT. It encodes CATSRDPRGSGYTIYF.

J is TRBJ1-1 and V is TRBV2, with D maybe TRBD1 (5 bases). The germline V gene encodes CDR1 SNHLY and CDR2 FYNNEI. V was shortened by 5 bases and J by 4 bases, with 17 bases between the two germline ends. CDR3 length equals 15 residues. CDR3 in amino acids: CASSFSSRGFTEAFF. DNA of the CDR3: TGTGCCAGCAGTTTCTCCTCGAGGGGTTTCACTGAAGCTTTCTTT.

This clonotype was counted a few times. The V and J genes are TRBV25-1 and TRBJ1-2; D ambiguous. CDR1 MGHDK and CDR2 SYGVNS come from the germline V gene. V was clipped by 3 bases and J by 1 base, with 9 bases between them. This CDR3 spans 14 amino acids. This chain's CDR3 is CASSEEKDNYGYTF. The CDR3 nucleotides read TGTGCCAGCAGTGAGGAGAAGGATAACTATGGCTACACCTTC.

This clonotype was detected ten times or more. V usage is TRBV7-9 and J usage is TRBJ2-2, with D unclear. The CDR3 sequence is 13 residues long. Germline V gene lookup returns CDR1 SEHNR and CDR2 FQNEAQ (reference sequence). V was cut by 2 bases and J by 6 bases, with 7 bases left in between. CDR3 sequence reads: CASSLKVSGELFF. The CDR3 region has the DNA TGTGCCAGCAGCTTAAAGGTCTCCGGGGAGCTGTTTTTT.

As to this clonotype: The final CDR3 position lacks the conserved phenylalanine or tryptophan, pointing to a likely read error. The DNA is omitted, as the CDR3 cannot be located on it reliably, and the CDR3 follows TCRdb's listing. The gene calls are TRBV2 and TRBJ2-5; the DNA was not used to check the table's D call, TRBD2. The CDR3 numbers 8 amino acids, ends counted. Germline CDR1 and CDR2: SNHLY and FYNNEI. The CDR3 loop is CASRPGGL.